This T cell receptor (beta chain) was profiled in a study of blood T cells in healthy people across ages. The V gene end was trimmed by 6 bases and the J gene end by 5 bases; junction bases not matched to a gene: 9. The CDR3 runs 14 residues. Germline V gene lookup returns CDR1 DFQATT and CDR2 SNEGSKA (reference sequence). Using a J-beta primer mix together with a sample-barcoded 5' primer, a second PCR was run for roughly 6 to 12 cycles. TCRdb reprocessed the 5' RACE reads via MiXCR and lists one record per CDR3 protein. The table records 1.5 million to 2 million distinct CDR3 sequences, 49% of them present only once.

V is TRBV20-1 and J is TRBJ2-5, with 10 bases that match TRBD1. Sequencing input: blood. This sequence was found in a woman between 35 and 50 years old in good health. CDR3 sequence: CSAQTGGMRETQYF. The CDR3 DNA reads TGCAGTGCGCAGACAGGGGGCATGCGGGAGACCCAGTACTTC.